This T cell receptor (beta chain) was retrieved from a study of T-cell reconstitution after alpha-beta-depleted transplantation in children. Broader study findings: Some patients showed high day-60 TCRbeta diversity, which derived from surviving recipient T cells and thymic progenitors. Once a year had passed after transplant, T-cell counts and diversity came mostly from newly produced T cells. Reported findings indicate that, about two months after transplant, alpha-beta T cells came from several hundred expanded clones, which were derived from non-depleted graft cells.

This clonotype was seen a handful of times. Its antigen is as yet unknown. CDR3 length equals 16 residues. Unmatched junction bases numbered 5, after V lost 4 bases and J lost 4 bases. Looked up from germline, CDR1 is MGHRA and CDR2 is YSYEKL. A library of TCRbeta sequences, prepared with unique molecular identifiers, was generated. TCRdb re-called the PCR reads with MiXCR, one entry per CDR3 protein. This repertoire shows about 1,000,000 distinct CDR3 sequences, less than 30% found once; its top ten account for about 28%. The TCR sequence derives from a boy under three years old who had a stem cell transplant for SCID, so the T cells may come from the graft donor. The V call is TRBV4-1, the J call TRBJ2-1, with 12 bases matching TRBD2. Sequencing used PBMCs, mostly from graft donor cells, obtained 360 days after TCRalphabeta/CD19-depleted stem cell transplant. In nucleotides, the CDR3 is TGCGCCAGCAGCCCCACGACTAGCGGGGGTTACAATGAGCAGTTCTTC. The encoded protein is CASSPTTSGGYNEQFF.